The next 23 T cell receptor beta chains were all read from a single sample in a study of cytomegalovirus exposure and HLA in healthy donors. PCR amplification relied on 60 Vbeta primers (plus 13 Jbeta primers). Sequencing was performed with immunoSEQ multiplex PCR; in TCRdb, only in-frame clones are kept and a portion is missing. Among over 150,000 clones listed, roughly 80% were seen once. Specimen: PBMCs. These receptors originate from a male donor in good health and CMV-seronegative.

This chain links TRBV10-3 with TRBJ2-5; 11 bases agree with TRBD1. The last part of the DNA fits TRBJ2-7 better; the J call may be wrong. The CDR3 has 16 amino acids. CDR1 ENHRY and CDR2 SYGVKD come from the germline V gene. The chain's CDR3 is CAISESTGTGGYEQYF. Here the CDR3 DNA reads TGTGCCATCAGTGAGTCGACCGGGACAGGGGGCTACGAGCAGTACTTC.

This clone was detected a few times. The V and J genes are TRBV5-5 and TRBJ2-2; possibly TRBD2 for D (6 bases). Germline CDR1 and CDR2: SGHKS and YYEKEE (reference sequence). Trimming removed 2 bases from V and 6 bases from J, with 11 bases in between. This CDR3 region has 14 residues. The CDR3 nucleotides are TGTGCCAGCAGCTTATCCGGGACTCCCGGGGAGCTGTTTTTT. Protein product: CASSLSGTPGELFF.

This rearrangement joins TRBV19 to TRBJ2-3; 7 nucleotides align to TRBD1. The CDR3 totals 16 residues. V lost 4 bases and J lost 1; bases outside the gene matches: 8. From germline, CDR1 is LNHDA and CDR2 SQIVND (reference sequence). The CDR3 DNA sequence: TGTGCCAGTAGTAGGGGACAGCGCACTGGCACAGATACGCAGTATTTT. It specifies CASSRGQRTGTDTQYF.

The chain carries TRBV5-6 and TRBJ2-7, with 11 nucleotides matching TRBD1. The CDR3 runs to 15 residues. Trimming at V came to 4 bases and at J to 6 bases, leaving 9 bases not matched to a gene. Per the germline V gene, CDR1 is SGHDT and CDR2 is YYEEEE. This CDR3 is CASSRRTGGPSEQYF. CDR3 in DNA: TGTGCCAGCAGCCGCCGGACAGGGGGCCCAAGCGAGCAGTACTTC.

CDR3 DNA sequence: TGCGCCAGCAGCCAGGGACAGGGACCTTCGGAGGGCTACACCTTC. Translated, it gives CASSQGQGPSEGYTF. This rearrangement joins TRBV4-1 to TRBJ1-2; 9 bases are a match to TRBD1. The CDR3 extends over 15 amino acids. The J segment lost 8 bases and the V segment lost 3 bases, leaving 10 bases of the junction unmatched. In germline, CDR1 is MGHRA, CDR2 YSYEKL.

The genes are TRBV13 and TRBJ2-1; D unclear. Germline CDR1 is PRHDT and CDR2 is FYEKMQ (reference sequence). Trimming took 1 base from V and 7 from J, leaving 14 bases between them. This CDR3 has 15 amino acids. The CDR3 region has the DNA TGTGCCAGCAGCTTAGTATCAAACAGTTGGAATGAGCAGTTCTTC. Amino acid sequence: CASSLVSNSWNEQFF.

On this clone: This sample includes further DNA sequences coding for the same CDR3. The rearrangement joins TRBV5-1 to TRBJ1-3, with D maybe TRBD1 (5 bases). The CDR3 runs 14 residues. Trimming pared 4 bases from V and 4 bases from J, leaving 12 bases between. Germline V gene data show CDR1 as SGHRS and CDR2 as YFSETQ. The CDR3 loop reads CASSLAGRGNTIYF. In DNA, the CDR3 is TGCGCCAGCAGCCTGGCAGGGAGGGGAAACACCATATATTTT. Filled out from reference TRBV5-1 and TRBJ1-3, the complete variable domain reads KAGVTQTPRYLIKTRGQQVTLSCSPISGHRSVSWYQQTPGQGLQFLFEYFSETQRNKGNFPGRFSGRQFSNSRSEMNVSTLELGDSALYLCASSLAGRGNTIYFGEGSWLTVV.

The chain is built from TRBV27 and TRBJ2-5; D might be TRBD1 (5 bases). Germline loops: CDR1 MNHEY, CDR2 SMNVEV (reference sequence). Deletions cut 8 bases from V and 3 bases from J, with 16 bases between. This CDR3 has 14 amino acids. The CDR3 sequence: CASAKRGQEETQYF. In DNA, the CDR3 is TGTGCCAGCGCGAAAAGGGGCCAGGAAGAGACCCAGTACTTC.

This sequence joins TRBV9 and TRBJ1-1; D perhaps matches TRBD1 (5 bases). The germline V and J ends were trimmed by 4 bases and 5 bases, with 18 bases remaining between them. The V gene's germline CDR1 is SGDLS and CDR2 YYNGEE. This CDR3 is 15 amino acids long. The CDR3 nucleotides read TGTGCCAGCAGCCCGAGTGGGAGGGGAGGGACTGAAGCTTTCTTT. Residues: CASSPSGRGGTEAFF.

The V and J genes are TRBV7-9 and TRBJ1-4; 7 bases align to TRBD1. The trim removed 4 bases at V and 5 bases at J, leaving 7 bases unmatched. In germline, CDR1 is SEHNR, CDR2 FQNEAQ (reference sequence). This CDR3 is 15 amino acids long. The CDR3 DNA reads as TGTGCCAGCAGCTCAGAGGGGGCCGTAAATGAAAAACTGTTTTTT. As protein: CASSSEGAVNEKLFF.

The CDR3 reads CASSYPGQVYEQYF. The CDR3 coding sequence is TGTGCCAGCAGCTATCCGGGACAGGTCTACGAGCAGTACTTC. V and J are TRBV14 and TRBJ2-7; 8 nucleotides align to TRBD1. The ends lost 5 bases at V and 3 bases at J; junction bases unmatched: 6. The CDR3 totals 14 residues. From germline, CDR1 is SGHDN and CDR2 FVKESK.

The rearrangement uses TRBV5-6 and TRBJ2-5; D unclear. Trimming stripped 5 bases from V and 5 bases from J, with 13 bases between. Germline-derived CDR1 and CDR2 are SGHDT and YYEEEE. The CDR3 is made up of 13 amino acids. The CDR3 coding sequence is TGTGCCAGCAGTAGCTTCGAGTCCGAGACCCAGTACTTC. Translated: CASSSFESETQYF.

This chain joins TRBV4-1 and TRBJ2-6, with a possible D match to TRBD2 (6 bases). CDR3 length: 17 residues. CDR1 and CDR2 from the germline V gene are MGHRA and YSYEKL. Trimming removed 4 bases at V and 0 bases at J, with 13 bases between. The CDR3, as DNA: TGCGCCAGCAGCCCCCGGGACTGGGGCTCTGGGGCCAACGTCCTGACTTTC. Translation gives CASSPRDWGSGANVLTF.

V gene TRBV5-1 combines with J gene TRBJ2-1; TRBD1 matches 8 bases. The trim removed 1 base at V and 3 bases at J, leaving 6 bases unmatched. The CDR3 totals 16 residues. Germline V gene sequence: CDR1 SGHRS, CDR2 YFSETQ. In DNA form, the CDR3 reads TGCGCCAGCAGCTTGCAGGGACAGGCGGACTACAATGAGCAGTTCTTC. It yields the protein CASSLQGQADYNEQFF. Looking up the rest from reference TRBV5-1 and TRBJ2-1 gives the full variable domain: KAGVTQTPRYLIKTRGQQVTLSCSPISGHRSVSWYQQTPGQGLQFLFEYFSETQRNKGNFPGRFSGRQFSNSRSEMNVSTLELGDSALYLCASSLQGQADYNEQFFGPGTRLTVL.

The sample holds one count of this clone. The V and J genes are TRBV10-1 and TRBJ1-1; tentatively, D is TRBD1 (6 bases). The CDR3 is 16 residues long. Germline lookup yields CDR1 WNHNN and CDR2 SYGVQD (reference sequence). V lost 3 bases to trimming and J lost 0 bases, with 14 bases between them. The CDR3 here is CASSEGQGPMNTEAFF. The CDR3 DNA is TGCGCCAGCAGTGAAGGGCAGGGGCCCATGAACACTGAAGCTTTCTTT.

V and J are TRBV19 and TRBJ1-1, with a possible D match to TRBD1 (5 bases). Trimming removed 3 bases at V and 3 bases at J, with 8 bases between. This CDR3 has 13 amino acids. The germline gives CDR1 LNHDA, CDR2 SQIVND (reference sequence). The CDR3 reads CASSITGDTEAFF. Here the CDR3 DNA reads TGTGCCAGTAGTATTACGGGGGACACTGAAGCTTTCTTT. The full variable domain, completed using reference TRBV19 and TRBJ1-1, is DGGITQSPKYLFRKEGQNVTLSCEQNLNHDAMYWYRQDPGQGLRLIYYSQIVNDFQKGDIAEGYSVSREKKESFPLTVTSAQKNPTAFYLCASSITGDTEAFFGQGTRLTVV.

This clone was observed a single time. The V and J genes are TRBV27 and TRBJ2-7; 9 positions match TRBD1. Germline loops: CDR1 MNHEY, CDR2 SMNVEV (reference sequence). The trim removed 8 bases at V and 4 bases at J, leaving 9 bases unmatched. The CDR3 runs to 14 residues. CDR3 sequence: CASRRLGTGYEQYF. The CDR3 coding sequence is TGTGCCAGCCGGAGATTGGGGACAGGGTACGAGCAGTACTTC.

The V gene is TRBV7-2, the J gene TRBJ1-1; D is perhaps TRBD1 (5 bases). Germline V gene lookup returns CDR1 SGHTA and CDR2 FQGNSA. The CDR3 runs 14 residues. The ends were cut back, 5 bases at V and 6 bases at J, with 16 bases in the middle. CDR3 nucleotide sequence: TGTGCCAGCAGCCCCAGACCTAGGGGCCCTGAAGCTTTCTTT. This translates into CASSPRPRGPEAFF.

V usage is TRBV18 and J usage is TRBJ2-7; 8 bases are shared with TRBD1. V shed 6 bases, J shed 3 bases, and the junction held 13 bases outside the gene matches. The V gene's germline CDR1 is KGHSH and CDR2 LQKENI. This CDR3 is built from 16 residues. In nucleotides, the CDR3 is TGTGCCAGCTCCCAGGGTGACAGGGGCTCTTTCTACGAGCAGTACTTC. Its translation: CASSQGDRGSFYEQYF. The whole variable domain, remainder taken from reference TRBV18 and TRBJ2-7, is NAGVMQNPRHLVRRRGQEARLRCSPMKGHSHVYWYRQLPEEGLKFMVYLQKENIIDESGMPKERFSAEFPKEGPSILRIQQVVRGDSAAYFCASSQGDRGSFYEQYFGPGTRLTVT.

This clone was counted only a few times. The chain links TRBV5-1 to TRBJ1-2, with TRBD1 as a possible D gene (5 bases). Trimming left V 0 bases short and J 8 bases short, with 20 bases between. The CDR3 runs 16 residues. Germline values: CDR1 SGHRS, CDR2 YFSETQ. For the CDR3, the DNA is TGCGCCAGCAGCTTGGGAAACCAGGGTCGACGTAACGGCTACACCTTC. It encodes CASSLGNQGRRNGYTF.

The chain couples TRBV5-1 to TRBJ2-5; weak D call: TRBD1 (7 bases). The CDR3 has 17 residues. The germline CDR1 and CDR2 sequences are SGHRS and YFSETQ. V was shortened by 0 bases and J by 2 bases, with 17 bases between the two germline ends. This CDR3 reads CASSLGAGSGGQETQYF. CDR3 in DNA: TGCGCCAGCAGCTTGGGTGCGGGGTCAGGGGGACAAGAGACCCAGTACTTC.

The CDR3, as DNA: TGTGCCAGCAGTCCAACAGGGGTACGAGGGCTGGCTTTCTTT. Its protein product is CASSPTGVRGLAFF. The V call is TRBV28, the J call TRBJ1-1, with 7 bases lining up with TRBD1. The trim removed 5 bases at V and 11 bases at J, leaving 14 bases unmatched. Germline CDR1 is MDHEN and CDR2 is SYDVKM. The CDR3 length is 14 residues.

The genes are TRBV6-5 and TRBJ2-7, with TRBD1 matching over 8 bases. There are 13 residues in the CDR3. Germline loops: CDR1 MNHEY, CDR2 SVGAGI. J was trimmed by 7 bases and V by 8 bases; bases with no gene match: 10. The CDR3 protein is CASGYRGLGEQYF. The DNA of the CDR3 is TGTGCCAGCGGCTACAGGGGGTTAGGGGAGCAGTACTTC.